Presented here are 11 T cell receptor beta chains from one specimen sequenced in a study of cytomegalovirus exposure and HLA in healthy donors. 60 Vbeta and 13 Jbeta primers were used in PCR. Sequencing used immunoSEQ multiplex PCR; TCRdb keeps in-frame clones, though not all of them. Of 90,000 or so clones in the sample, roughly 74% were seen once. Sequenced: PBMCs. The source of these receptors is a woman aged 18 to 35 in good health and CMV-seropositive.

This clone was counted between two and nine times. This chain connects TRBV21-1 to TRBJ2-5; the table's D gene call, TRBD1, was not cross checked with the DNA. TRBV21-1 is noted as a pseudogene. The CDR3 is 15 amino acids. The CDR3 region is CASSQTGGASETQYF. The CDR3 bases are TGTGCCAGCAGCCAGACAGGGGGCGCGTCAGAGACCCAGTACTTC.

CDR3 amino acids: CASSLGQGRYEQYF. CDR3 sequence (DNA): TGCGCCAGCAGCTTGGGACAGGGGCGTTACGAGCAGTACTTC. The chain employs TRBV5-1 and TRBJ2-7; 8 bases fit TRBD1. Trimming cost V 0 bases and J 4 bases; bases outside gene matches: 3. Germline V gene lookup returns CDR1 SGHRS and CDR2 YFSETQ. This CDR3 has 14 amino acids.

This clone was seen a handful of times. This sequence joins TRBV6-5 and TRBJ1-2; TRBD1 matches at 11 bases. Germline CDR1 reads MNHEY; CDR2 reads SVGAGI. With V trimmed by 7 bases and J by 8 bases, 12 bases remained unmatched. The length of the CDR3 is 15 residues. The CDR3 protein is CASNNGGQGALGYTF. For the CDR3, the DNA is TGTGCCAGCAATAATGGCGGACAGGGGGCTTTAGGCTACACCTTC.

This clone was detected a few times. V and J are TRBV4-3 and TRBJ2-2, with 9 bases aligning to TRBD2. This CDR3 spans 16 amino acids. Trimming removed 1 base from V and 7 bases from J; junction bases left unmatched: 7. Per the germline V gene, CDR1 is LGHNA and CDR2 is YSLEER. The CDR3 DNA reads TGCGCCAGCAGCCAAGTAGCGGGGGCCTCCGGCGGGGAGCTGTTTTTT. Encoded protein: CASSQVAGASGGELFF.

This chain uses TRBV7-9 with TRBJ1-1; D remains unclear. CDR1 SEHNR and CDR2 FQNEAQ come from the germline V gene (reference sequence). V lost 0 bases, J lost 3 bases, and 8 bases lay in between. The CDR3 is 14 amino acids. The chain's CDR3 is CASSLAGSHTEAFF. The CDR3 coding sequence is TGTGCCAGCAGCTTAGCTGGCAGTCACACTGAAGCTTTCTTT.

This clone was counted a few times. V gene TRBV4-1 combines with J gene TRBJ2-5; 8 positions agree with TRBD2. CDR1 MGHRA and CDR2 YSYEKL come from the germline V gene. V lost 1 base and J lost 4; bases outside the gene matches: 11. The CDR3 length is 17 residues. The CDR3 DNA follows: TGCGCCAGCAGCCAAGCCCCAATGGGGGCGGGGGGAGAGACCCAGTACTTC. It encodes CASSQAPMGAGGETQYF.

V gene TRBV28 combines with J gene TRBJ1-5; 8 bases map to TRBD1. J was trimmed by 6 bases and V by 6 bases; bases with no gene match: 7. Germline loops: CDR1 MDHEN, CDR2 SYDVKM. This CDR3 is built from 14 residues. CDR3 DNA sequence: TGTGCCAGCAGGTATCAGACAGGGGCTCAGCCCCAGCATTTT. Translated: CASRYQTGAQPQHF.

The rearrangement uses TRBV27 and TRBJ2-5; 12 bases are a match to TRBD2. CDR1 and CDR2 (germline): MNHEY, SMNVEV (reference sequence). The junction had 8 bases not matched to a gene; V was cut back by 5 bases and J by 1 base. CDR3 length: 17 amino acids. The CDR3 protein is CASSPDSSGRVQETQYF. The CDR3 bases are TGTGCCAGCAGTCCGGATTCTAGCGGGAGGGTCCAAGAGACCCAGTACTTC.

This chain uses TRBV7-9 with TRBJ2-7, with 9 bases aligning to TRBD2. The CDR3 covers 14 residues. Germline lookup yields CDR1 SEHNR and CDR2 FQNEAQ (reference sequence). V trimming: 5 bases; J trimming: 2 bases; junction bases outside the gene matches: 4. In DNA form, the CDR3 reads TGTGCCAGCAGCCCCCGACTAGCGGCCTACGAGCAGTACTTC. Residues: CASSPRLAAYEQYF.

V usage is TRBV6-6 and J usage is TRBJ2-7, with 7 bases lining up with TRBD1. The CDR3 loop spans 14 amino acids. CDR1 is MNHNY and CDR2 is SVGAGI in the germline V gene (reference sequence). With V trimmed by 2 bases and J by 7 bases, 8 bases remained unmatched. The CDR3 sequence is CASSYGQARGEQYF. In DNA form, the CDR3 reads TGTGCCAGCAGTTACGGACAGGCCAGAGGAGAGCAGTACTTC.

The chain has TRBV5-6 and TRBJ2-5; D unclear. Trimming took 0 bases from V and 1 from J, leaving 7 bases between them. Germline V gene data show CDR1 as SGHDT and CDR2 as YYEEEE. The CDR3 runs to 14 residues. The CDR3 sequence is CASSLVVAQETQYF. The CDR3 coding sequence is TGTGCCAGCAGCTTGGTGGTAGCCCAAGAGACCCAGTACTTC.